This TCR beta chain comes out of a study of T cell responses to AZD1222 COVID-19 vaccine (dated by TCRdb to about 2021). Context from the whole study: A total of 233 trial participants underwent TCR sequencing, of whom 200 to 220 had received two doses of AZD1222 and about 25 had received two doses of the MenACWY control vaccine. Trial participants were enrolled by age into 18-55, 56-69 and 70-plus year subgroups, with roughly 160, 29 and 62 TCR-sequenced participants respectively.

The paper as a whole reports these results and caveats: In the small 56-69-year group, the increase in depth fell short of significance, most likely because of low power. After two AZD1222 doses, spike-specific TCR breadth and depth were significantly higher than at day 0 and than in MenACWY recipients. Conclusions about previously exposed vaccinees were limited because only a handful of AZD1222 recipients were SARS-CoV-2 seropositive at baseline. Vaccine-associated CD4 TCRs spanned the whole spike protein, with dominant responses in regions 160-218 and 743-854. Most participants were white British and females outnumbered males, and the authors suggested that clonal diversity may have been underestimated. Reportedly, close to half of the unique spike-specific TCRs recognized epitopes lying outside the regions that are mutated in the B.1.351 and B.1.1.7 variants. Because no samples from the day 14 peak response were available, repertoires could be characterized only after the peak T cell response.

The CDR3, cysteine through phenylalanine, is 18 amino acids long. Solely the CDR3 DNA is kept, with 54 bases framed from the first base. As encoded in the germline V gene, CDR1 is SNHLY while CDR2 is FYNNEI. V sheds 0 bases and J sheds 4 bases, leaving 21 bases between their ends. The CDR3 regions of human TCRbeta chains were analyzed by immunosequencing. As for how the authors treated the data: TCRs in the repertoires were compared against a reference library of SARS-CoV-2-specific TCRs that had been generated with the MIRA antigen-specificity platform. Breadth meant the fraction of unique TCRs that were SARS-CoV-2-associated, whereas depth meant the fraction of total T cells that were SARS-CoV-2-associated. Using the MIRA data, each spike-specific TCR was assigned both to the spike region to which the TCR was reactive and to a CD4 or CD8 class. Log10-transformed breadth and depth values were compared by one-way ANOVA with Sidak's multiple comparisons tests. TCRdb retrieved this table from immuneACCESS and kept in-frame rearrangements only. Not all clones are present; in checked studies, unresolved V genes account for under half, and no reason is known for the remainder. The V and J calls and the clone size are those of that table, but D and trimming were determined from the DNA. The sample data list 120,000 to 150,000 clones, and 92% of these were observed just once. 4% of the sample goes to the ten largest clones.

In light of the paper, this sample's time point label describes: about 28 days (+/-7) after the second vaccine dose. Because spike-specific TCR depth and breadth did not differ between the two schedules, AZD1222 recipients who got a second dose at roughly 4 weeks were pooled with those who got a second dose at roughly 12 weeks. Vaccinee samples came from UK trials COV001 and COV002, including a single-blind randomized controlled phase 2/3 trial of AZD1222 (ChAdOx1 nCoV-19) in healthy adults. Trial participant PBMC samples were collected at day 0 and day 28 after the second dose for TCRbeta chain sequencing. This clone was recorded only once. There is no known antigen for this receptor. No base quality values were provided; no much bigger clone lies one nucleotide off.

The clonotype comes from an adult who received the AZD1222 COVID-19 vaccine. The chain uses TRBV2 and TRBJ2-5; the D gene remains uncertain. Here the sequenced sample was peripheral blood, taken 28 days after the second AZD1222 dose. The CDR3 protein: CASSEALPRHIDPETQYF. The bases read TGTGCCAGCAGTGAAGCGCTTCCTAGGCACATCGACCCAGAGACCCAGTACTTC.